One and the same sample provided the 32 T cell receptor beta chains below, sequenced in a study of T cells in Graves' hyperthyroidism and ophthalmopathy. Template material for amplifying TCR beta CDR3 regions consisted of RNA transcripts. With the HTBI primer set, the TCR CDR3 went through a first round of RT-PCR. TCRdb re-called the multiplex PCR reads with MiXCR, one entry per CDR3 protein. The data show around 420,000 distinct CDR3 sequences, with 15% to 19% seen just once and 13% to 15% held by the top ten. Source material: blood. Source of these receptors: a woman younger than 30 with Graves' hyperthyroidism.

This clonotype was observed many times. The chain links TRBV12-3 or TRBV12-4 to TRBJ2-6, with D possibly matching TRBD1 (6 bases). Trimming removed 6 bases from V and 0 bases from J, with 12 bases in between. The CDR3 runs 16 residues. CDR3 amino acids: CASSYRVSSGANVLTF. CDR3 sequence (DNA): TGTGCCAGCAGCTACAGGGTTAGCTCTGGGGCCAACGTCCTGACTTTC.

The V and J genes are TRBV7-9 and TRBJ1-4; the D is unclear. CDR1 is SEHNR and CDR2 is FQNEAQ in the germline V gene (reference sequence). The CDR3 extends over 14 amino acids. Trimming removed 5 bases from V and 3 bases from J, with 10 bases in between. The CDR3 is CASSAGVANEKLFF. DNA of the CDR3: TGTGCCAGCAGCGCTGGGGTAGCTAATGAAAAACTGTTTTTT. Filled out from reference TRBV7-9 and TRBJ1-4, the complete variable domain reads DTGVSQNPRHKITKRGQNVTFRCDPISEHNRLYWYRQTLGQGPEFLTYFQNEAQLEKSRLLSDRFSAERPKGSFSTLEIQRTEQGDSAMYLCASSAGVANEKLFFGSGTQLSVL.

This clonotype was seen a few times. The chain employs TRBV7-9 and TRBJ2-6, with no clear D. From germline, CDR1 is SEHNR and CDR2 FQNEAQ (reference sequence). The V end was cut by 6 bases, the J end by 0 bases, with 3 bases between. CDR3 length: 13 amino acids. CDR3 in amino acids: CASRVSGANVLTF. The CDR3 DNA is TGTGCCAGCAGGGTCTCTGGGGCCAACGTCCTGACTTTC.

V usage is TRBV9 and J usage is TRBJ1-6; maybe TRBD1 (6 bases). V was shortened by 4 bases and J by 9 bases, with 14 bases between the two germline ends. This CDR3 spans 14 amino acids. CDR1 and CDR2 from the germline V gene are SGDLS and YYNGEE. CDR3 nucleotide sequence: TGTGCCAGCAGCCCAGGATTACAGGGTTCACCCCTCCACTTT. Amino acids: CASSPGLQGSPLHF.

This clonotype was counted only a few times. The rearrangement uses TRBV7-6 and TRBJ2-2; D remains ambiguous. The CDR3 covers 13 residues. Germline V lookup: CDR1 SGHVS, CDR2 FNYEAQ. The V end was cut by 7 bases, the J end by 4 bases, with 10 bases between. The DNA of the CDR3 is TGTGCCAGCATCCAGACCGCCACCGGGGAGCTGTTTTTT. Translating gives CASIQTATGELFF.

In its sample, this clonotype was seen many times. The CDR3 loop is CASSQTSYEQYF. The CDR3 nucleotides read TGTGCCAGCAGCCAAACCTCCTACGAGCAGTACTTC. The chain carries TRBV5-8 and TRBJ2-7; D is unresolved. Looked up from germline, CDR1 is SGHTS and CDR2 is YDEGEE. The CDR3 has 12 amino acids. The germline V and J ends were trimmed by 4 bases and 0 bases, with 5 bases remaining between them.

As DNA, the CDR3 is TGTGCCAGCAGTTTCGGCAGGGGGCAGCCCCAGCATTTT. This gives the protein CASSFGRGQPQHF. The V gene is TRBV12-3 or TRBV12-4, the J gene TRBJ1-5, with 7 bases lining up with TRBD1. CDR3 length: 13 residues. Germline trimming cut 3 bases from V and 7 bases from J; bases unmatched to any gene: 3.

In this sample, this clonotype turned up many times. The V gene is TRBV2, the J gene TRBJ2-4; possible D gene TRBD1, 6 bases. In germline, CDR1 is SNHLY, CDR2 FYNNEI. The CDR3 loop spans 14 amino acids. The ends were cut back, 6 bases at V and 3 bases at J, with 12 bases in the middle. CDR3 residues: CASSQGSIKNIQYF. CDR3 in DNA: TGTGCCAGCAGCCAGGGGTCTATCAAAAACATTCAGTACTTC.

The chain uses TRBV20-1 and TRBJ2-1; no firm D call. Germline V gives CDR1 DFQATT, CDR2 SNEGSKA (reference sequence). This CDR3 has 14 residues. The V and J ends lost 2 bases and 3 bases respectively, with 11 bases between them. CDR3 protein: CSARSLGLYNEQFF. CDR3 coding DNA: TGCAGTGCTAGATCGCTCGGTCTCTACAATGAGCAGTTCTTC.

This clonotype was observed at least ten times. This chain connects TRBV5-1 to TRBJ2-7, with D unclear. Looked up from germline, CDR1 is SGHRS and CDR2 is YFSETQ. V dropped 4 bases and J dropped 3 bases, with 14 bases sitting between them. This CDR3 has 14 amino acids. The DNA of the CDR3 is TGCGCCAGCAGCAGCCTAGGACGGCTCTACGAGCAGTACTTC. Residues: CASSSLGRLYEQYF.

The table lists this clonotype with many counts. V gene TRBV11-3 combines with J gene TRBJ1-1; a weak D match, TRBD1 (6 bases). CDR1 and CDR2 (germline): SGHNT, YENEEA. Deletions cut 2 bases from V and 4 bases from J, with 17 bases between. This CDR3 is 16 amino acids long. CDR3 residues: CASSLTTTGDFTEAFF. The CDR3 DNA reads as TGTGCCAGCAGCTTAACAACGACAGGAGATTTCACTGAAGCTTTCTTT.

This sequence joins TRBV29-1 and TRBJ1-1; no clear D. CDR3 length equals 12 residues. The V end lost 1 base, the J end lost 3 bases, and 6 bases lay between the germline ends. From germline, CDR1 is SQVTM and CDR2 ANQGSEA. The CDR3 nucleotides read TGCAGCGTTGAAGGGAGTTACACTGAAGCTTTCTTT. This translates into CSVEGSYTEAFF.

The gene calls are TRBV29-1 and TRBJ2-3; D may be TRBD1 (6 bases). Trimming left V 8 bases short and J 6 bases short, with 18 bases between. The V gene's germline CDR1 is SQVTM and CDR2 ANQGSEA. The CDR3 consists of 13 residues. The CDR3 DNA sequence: TGCAGCCCTTTGGAAAGGGGGTCGGATACGCAGTATTTT. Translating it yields CSPLERGSDTQYF.

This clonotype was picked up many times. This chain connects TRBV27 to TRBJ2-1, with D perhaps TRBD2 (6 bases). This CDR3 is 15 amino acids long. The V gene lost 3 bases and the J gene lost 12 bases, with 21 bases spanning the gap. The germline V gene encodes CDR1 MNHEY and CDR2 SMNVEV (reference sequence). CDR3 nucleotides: TGTGCCAGCAGTTTCGTCCTAGCGAGCCCAATCGGGCAGTTCTTC. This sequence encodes CASSFVLASPIGQFF.

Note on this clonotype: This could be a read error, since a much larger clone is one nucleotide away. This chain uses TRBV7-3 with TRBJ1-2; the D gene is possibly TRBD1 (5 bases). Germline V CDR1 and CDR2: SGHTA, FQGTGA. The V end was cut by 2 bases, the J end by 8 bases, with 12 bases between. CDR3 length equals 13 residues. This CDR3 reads CASSLGGSEGYTF. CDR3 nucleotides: TGTGCCAGCAGCTTAGGGGGGTCGGAAGGCTACACCTTC.

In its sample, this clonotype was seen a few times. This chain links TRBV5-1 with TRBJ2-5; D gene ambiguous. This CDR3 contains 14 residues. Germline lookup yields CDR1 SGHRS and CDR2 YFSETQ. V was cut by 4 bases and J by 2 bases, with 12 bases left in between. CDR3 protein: CASSQVGRQETQYF. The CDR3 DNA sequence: TGCGCCAGCAGCCAGGTCGGCAGGCAAGAGACCCAGTACTTC. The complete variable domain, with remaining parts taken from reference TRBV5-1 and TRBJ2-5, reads KAGVTQTPRYLIKTRGQQVTLSCSPISGHRSVSWYQQTPGQGLQFLFEYFSETQRNKGNFPGRFSGRQFSNSRSEMNVSTLELGDSALYLCASSQVGRQETQYFGPGTRLLVL.

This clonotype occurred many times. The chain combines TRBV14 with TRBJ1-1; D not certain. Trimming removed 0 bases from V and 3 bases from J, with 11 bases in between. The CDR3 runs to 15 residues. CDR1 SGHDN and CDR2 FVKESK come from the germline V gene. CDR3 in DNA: TGTGCCAGCAGCCAAGATGTGATTTCGTACACTGAAGCTTTCTTT. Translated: CASSQDVISYTEAFF.

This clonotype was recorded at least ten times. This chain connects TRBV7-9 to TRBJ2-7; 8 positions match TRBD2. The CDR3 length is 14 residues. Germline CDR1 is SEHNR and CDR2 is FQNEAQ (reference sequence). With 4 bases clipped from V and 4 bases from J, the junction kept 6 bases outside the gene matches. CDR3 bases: TGTGCCAGCAGCTCAAGGACTAGCCCATACGAGCAGTACTTC. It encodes CASSSRTSPYEQYF.

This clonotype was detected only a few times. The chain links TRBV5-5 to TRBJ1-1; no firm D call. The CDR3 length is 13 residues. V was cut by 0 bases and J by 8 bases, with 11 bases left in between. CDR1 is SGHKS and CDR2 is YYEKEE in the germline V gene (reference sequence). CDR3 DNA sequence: TGTGCCAGCAGCTTGGGGCGGTCGGGGGAAGCTTTCTTT. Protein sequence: CASSLGRSGEAFF.

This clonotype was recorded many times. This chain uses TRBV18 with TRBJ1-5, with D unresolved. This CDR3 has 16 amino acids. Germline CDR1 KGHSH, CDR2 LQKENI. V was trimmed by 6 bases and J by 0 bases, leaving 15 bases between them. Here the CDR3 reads CASSSSTVSSNQPQHF. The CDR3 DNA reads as TGTGCCAGCTCCTCAAGCACAGTTAGTAGCAATCAGCCCCAGCATTTT. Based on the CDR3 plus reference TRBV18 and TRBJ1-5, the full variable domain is NAGVMQNPRHLVRRRGQEARLRCSPMKGHSHVYWYRQLPEEGLKFMVYLQKENIIDESGMPKERFSAEFPKEGPSILRIQQVVRGDSAAYFCASSSSTVSSNQPQHFGDGTRLSIL.

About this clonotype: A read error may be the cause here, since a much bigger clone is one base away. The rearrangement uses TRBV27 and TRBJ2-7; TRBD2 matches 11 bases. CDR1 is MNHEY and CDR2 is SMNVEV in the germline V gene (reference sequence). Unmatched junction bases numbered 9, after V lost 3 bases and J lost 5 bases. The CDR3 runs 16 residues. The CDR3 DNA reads TGTGCCAGCAGTTTCGAACGTAGCGGGAGGGCCCACGAGCAGTACTTC. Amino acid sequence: CASSFERSGRAHEQYF.

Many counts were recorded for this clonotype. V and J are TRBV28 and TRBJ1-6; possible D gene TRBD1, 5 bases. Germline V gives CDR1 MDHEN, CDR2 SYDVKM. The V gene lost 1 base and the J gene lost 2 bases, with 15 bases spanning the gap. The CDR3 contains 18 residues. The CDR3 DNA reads TGTGCCAGCAGTTTATCAGGCCAACAGGTCGCCTATAATTCACCCCTCCACTTT. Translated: CASSLSGQQVAYNSPLHF.

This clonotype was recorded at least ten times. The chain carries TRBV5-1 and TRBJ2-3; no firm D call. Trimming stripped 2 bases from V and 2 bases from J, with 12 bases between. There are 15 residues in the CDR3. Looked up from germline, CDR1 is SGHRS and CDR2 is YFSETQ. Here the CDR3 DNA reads TGCGCCAGCAGCTTTGAAGGATTATTCACAGATACGCAGTATTTT. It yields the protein CASSFEGLFTDTQYF.

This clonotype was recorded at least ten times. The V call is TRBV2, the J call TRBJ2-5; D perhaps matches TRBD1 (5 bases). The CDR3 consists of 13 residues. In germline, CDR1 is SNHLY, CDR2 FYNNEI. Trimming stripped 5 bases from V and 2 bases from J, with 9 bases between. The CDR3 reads CASSQGWQETQYF. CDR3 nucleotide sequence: TGTGCCAGCAGTCAGGGTTGGCAAGAGACCCAGTACTTC.

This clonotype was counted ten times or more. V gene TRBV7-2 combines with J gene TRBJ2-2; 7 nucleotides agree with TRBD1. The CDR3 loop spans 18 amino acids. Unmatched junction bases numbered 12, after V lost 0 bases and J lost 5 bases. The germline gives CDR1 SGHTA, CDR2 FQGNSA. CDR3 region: CASSLAGGGTAATGELFF. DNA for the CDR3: TGTGCCAGCAGCTTAGCAGGGGGCGGAACAGCGGCGACCGGGGAGCTGTTTTTT.

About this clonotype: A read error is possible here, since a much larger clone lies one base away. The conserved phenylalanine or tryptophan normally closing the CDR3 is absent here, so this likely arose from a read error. The chain's CDR3 is CASSYSIQGTDTQYL. DNA of the CDR3: TGTGCCAGCAGTTACTCGATTCAGGGAACAGATACGCAGTATCTT. V is TRBV6-2 or TRBV6-3 and J is TRBJ2-3, with D possibly matching TRBD1 (5 bases). The CDR3 sequence is 15 residues long. The ends were cut back, 0 bases at V and 3 bases at J, with 10 bases in the middle. The germline gives CDR1 MNHEY, CDR2 SVGEGT.

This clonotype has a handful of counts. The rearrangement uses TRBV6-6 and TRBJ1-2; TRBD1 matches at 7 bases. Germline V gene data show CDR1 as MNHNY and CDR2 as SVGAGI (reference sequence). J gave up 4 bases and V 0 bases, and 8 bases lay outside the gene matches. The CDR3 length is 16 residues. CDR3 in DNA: TGTGCCAGCAGTTACTCTTACAGGGGTAGCGGCTATGGCTACACCTTC. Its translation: CASSYSYRGSGYGYTF.

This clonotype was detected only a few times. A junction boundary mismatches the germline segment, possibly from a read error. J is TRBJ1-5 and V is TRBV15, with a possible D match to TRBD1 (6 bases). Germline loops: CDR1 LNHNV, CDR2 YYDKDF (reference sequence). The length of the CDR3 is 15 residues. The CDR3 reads CATSRLGQNNQPQHF. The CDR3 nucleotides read TGTGCCACCAGCAGACTAGGACAGAATAATCAACCCCAGCATTTT.

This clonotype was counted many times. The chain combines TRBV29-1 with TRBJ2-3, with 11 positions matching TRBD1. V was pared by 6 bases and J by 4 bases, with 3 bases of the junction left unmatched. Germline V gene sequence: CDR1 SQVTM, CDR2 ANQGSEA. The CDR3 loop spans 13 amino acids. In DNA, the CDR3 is TGCAGCGTCCGGGACAGGGGGGCAGATACGCAGTATTTT. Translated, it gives CSVRDRGADTQYF.

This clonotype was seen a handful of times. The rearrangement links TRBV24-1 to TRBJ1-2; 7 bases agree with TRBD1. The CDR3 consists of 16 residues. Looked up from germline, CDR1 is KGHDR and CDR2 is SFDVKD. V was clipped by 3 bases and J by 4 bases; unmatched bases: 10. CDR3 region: CATSDKSGQRVYGYTF. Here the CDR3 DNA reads TGTGCCACCAGTGATAAGTCGGGACAGCGGGTCTATGGCTACACCTTC.

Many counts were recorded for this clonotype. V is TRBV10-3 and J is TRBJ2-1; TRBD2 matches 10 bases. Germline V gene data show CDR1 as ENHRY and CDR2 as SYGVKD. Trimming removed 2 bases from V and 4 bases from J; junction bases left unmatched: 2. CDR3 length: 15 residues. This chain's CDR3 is CAISETSGTYNEQFF. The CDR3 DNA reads TGTGCCATCAGTGAGACTAGCGGGACTTACAATGAGCAGTTCTTC.

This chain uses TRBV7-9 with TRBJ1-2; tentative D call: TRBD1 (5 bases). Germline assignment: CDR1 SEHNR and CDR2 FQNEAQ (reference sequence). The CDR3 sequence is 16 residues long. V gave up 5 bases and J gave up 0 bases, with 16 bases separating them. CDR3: CASSRIGGDSNYGYTF. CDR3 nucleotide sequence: TGTGCCAGCAGCAGGATCGGGGGAGACTCTAACTATGGCTACACCTTC.